Sequencing of this TCR beta chain was carried out in a study of spatial heterogeneity in lung cancer. Study-wide background: Each distinct TCR and UMI combination averaged more than ten appearances in raw reads.

Points from the study as a whole: Among blood samples, ubiquitous expanded tumor TCRs appeared more at resection than at follow-up.

Indicated time point: sample taken at primary tumor resection. Whole RNA was taken from tumor, nontumor lung or frozen PBMC; it was then sequenced unsorted. The cohort: 65 to 80 early-stage, untreated non-small cell lung cancer patients. This clonotype occurred many times. Its antigen is not identified. This beta chain is a stray read from a library made for alpha chains; its abundance is not meaningful. V lost 8 bases and J lost 4, with 19 bases in between. There are 15 residues in the CDR3. The study tagged each TCR cDNA molecule with a unique molecular identifier. TCRdb processed the 5' RACE reads anew with MiXCR; each CDR3 protein has one entry. The sample has about 900 distinct CDR3 sequences, over 10% seen once.

The source material was PBMCs, sampled at surgery. This sequence joins TRBV12-3 or TRBV12-4 and TRBJ2-3; a possible D gene is TRBD2 (7 bases). The sequence derives from a male donor with early-stage non-small cell lung cancer. The CDR3 sequence: CASSIGLGGADTQYF. DNA of the CDR3: TGTGCCAGCTCAATTGGATTAGGGGGGGCAGATACGCAGTATTTT.